What follows are 28 T cell receptor beta chains derived from one specimen sequenced in a study of OX40 agonist ivuxolimab in advanced cancers. Using immunoSEQ multiplex PCR, the repertoire was profiled, and TCRdb retains in-frame clones only, with some absent. Of about 83,000 clones in the sample, roughly 84% were seen once. This material consisted of CD4+ or CD8+ T cells sorted from blood, taken in a trial of the OX40 agonist ivuxolimab. These receptors came from an adult with an advanced solid tumor such as melanoma, head and neck, liver or kidney cancer.

The count of this clone is one. The chain uses TRBV19 and TRBJ1-5; 7 positions match TRBD1. The V and J ends lost 5 bases and 5 bases, in that order; junction bases with no gene match: 3. Germline CDR1 LNHDA, CDR2 SQIVND (reference sequence). The length of the CDR3 is 13 residues. The CDR3 here is CASSPQGDQPQHF. For the CDR3, the DNA is TGTGCCAGTAGTCCCCAGGGGGATCAGCCCCAGCATTTT. Drawing the rest from reference TRBV19 and TRBJ1-5, the complete variable domain is DGGITQSPKYLFRKEGQNVTLSCEQNLNHDAMYWYRQDPGQGLRLIYYSQIVNDFQKGDIAEGYSVSREKKESFPLTVTSAQKNPTAFYLCASSPQGDQPQHFGDGTRLSIL.

The rearrangement uses TRBV18 and TRBJ1-3; no firm D call. The ends were cut back, 4 bases at V and 0 bases at J, with 10 bases in the middle. This CDR3 is built from 15 residues. Germline V gives CDR1 KGHSH, CDR2 LQKENI. The DNA for the CDR3 is TGTGCCAGCTCACTCAGCGCTCACTCTGGAAACACCATATATTTT. Amino acid sequence: CASSLSAHSGNTIYF.

This chain uses TRBV11-2 with TRBJ2-5, with TRBD1 identical over 10 bases. With the DNA end fitting TRBJ2-7 better, the J assignment may be wrong. The V gene's germline CDR1 is SGHAT and CDR2 FQNNGV. CDR3 length equals 16 residues. CDR3 sequence: CASSLDSGTGVHEQYF. CDR3 in DNA: TGTGCCAGCAGCTTAGACTCCGGGACAGGGGTCCACGAGCAGTACTTC.

This clone has just one count. V is TRBV19 and J is TRBJ2-5; 9 nucleotides agree with TRBD1. Germline CDR1 LNHDA, CDR2 SQIVND (reference sequence). J gave up 0 bases and V 1 base, and 6 bases lay outside the gene matches. This CDR3 spans 17 amino acids. The CDR3 loop reads CASSIGRQGGYQETQYF. CDR3 sequence (DNA): TGTGCCAGTAGTATAGGACGACAGGGGGGCTACCAAGAGACCCAGTACTTC. Full variable domain (remainder filled in from reference TRBV19 and TRBJ2-5): DGGITQSPKYLFRKEGQNVTLSCEQNLNHDAMYWYRQDPGQGLRLIYYSQIVNDFQKGDIAEGYSVSREKKESFPLTVTSAQKNPTAFYLCASSIGRQGGYQETQYFGPGTRLLVL.

This clone came up a few times. One junction end disagrees with the germline gene, perhaps due to a read error. The chain couples TRBV5-4 to TRBJ1-1; possibly TRBD1 for D (6 bases). Per germline, CDR1 SGHNT and CDR2 YYREEE (reference sequence). This CDR3 comprises 15 residues. For the CDR3, the DNA is TGTGCCAGCAGCTTGGGCCCCACAGGGAACTCTGAAGCTTTCTTT. It yields the protein CASSLGPTGNSEAFF.

The gene calls are TRBV29-1 and TRBJ2-2; D assignment may be TRBD1 or TRBD2 (5 bases each). The V and J ends lost 7 bases and 3 bases respectively, with 9 bases between them. The CDR3 consists of 12 residues. Germline V gives CDR1 SQVTM, CDR2 ANQGSEA. CDR3 loop: CSAREYTGELFF. CDR3 DNA: TGCAGCGCCAGGGAGTACACCGGGGAGCTGTTTTTT.

This chain joins TRBV18 and TRBJ1-2, with D unclear. Trimming took off 0 bases at V and 2 bases at J, with 13 bases between the two ends. The CDR3 extends over 16 amino acids. Germline-derived CDR1 and CDR2 are KGHSH and LQKENI. CDR3 amino acids: CASSPPDYNGNYGYTF. CDR3 coding DNA: TGTGCCAGCTCACCACCGGATTACAACGGGAACTATGGCTACACCTTC.

This chain joins TRBV5-4 and TRBJ1-1; D possibly corresponds to TRBD1 (5 bases). Germline lookup yields CDR1 SGHNT and CDR2 YYREEE (reference sequence). The ends were cut back, 3 bases at V and 3 bases at J, with 18 bases in the middle. CDR3 size: 16 residues. The chain's CDR3 is CASSYPRRGSYTEAFF. In DNA, the CDR3 is TGTGCCAGCAGCTACCCCCGGCGGGGCTCGTACACTGAAGCTTTCTTT.

This chain links TRBV6-5 with TRBJ2-2; the D is unclear. The CDR3 loop spans 13 amino acids. CDR1 and CDR2 from the germline V gene are MNHEY and SVGAGI. V lost 6 bases and J 1 base, leaving 6 bases between the germline ends. The CDR3 loop is CASRIGNTGELFF. The DNA for the CDR3 is TGTGCCAGCAGGATAGGGAACACCGGGGAGCTGTTTTTT.

CDR3 loop: CASSPSGRALGAGNTIYF. DNA for the CDR3: TGTGCCAGCTCACCAAGTGGCCGGGCCCTAGGGGCTGGAAACACCATATATTTT. V usage is TRBV18 and J usage is TRBJ1-3, with D possibly TRBD1 on 5 matching bases. This CDR3 is 18 amino acids long. Trimming took off 2 bases at V and 2 bases at J, with 19 bases between the two ends. CDR1 and CDR2 (germline): KGHSH, LQKENI. The full variable domain, in which reference TRBV18 and TRBJ1-3 provide the parts outside the CDR3, is NAGVMQNPRHLVRRRGQEARLRCSPMKGHSHVYWYRQLPEEGLKFMVYLQKENIIDESGMPKERFSAEFPKEGPSILRIQQVVRGDSAAYFCASSPSGRALGAGNTIYFGEGSWLTVV.

The J gene is TRBJ1-1, the V gene TRBV2; 9 bases line up with TRBD1. Looked up from germline, CDR1 is SNHLY and CDR2 is FYNNEI. The CDR3 totals 15 residues. Unmatched junction bases numbered 10, after V lost 7 bases and J lost 4 bases. Written as DNA, the CDR3 is TGTGCCAGCAACACGTACACAGGGGGCGGCACTGAAGCTTTCTTT. It codes for CASNTYTGGGTEAFF.

This clone was seen only a few times. The chain uses TRBV5-6 and TRBJ1-6; a possible D gene is TRBD1 (5 bases). V was shortened by 5 bases and J by 3 bases, with 9 bases between the two germline ends. The CDR3 is 14 residues long. Looked up from germline, CDR1 is SGHDT and CDR2 is YYEEEE. DNA for the CDR3: TGTGCCAGCAGTTCGACAGTCTATAATTCACCCCTCCACTTT. Translated, it gives CASSSTVYNSPLHF. The complete variable domain, with remaining parts taken from reference TRBV5-6 and TRBJ1-6, reads DAGVTQSPTHLIKTRGQQVTLRCSPKSGHDTVSWYQQALGQGPQFIFQYYEEEERQRGNFPDRFSGHQFPNYSSELNVNALLLGDSALYLCASSSTVYNSPLHFGNGTRLTVT.

The chain uses TRBV29-1 and TRBJ1-4; D possibly corresponds to TRBD1 (6 bases). The ends were cut back, 6 bases at V and 12 bases at J, with 20 bases in the middle. The germline V gene encodes CDR1 SQVTM and CDR2 ANQGSEA. The CDR3 is 13 amino acids. CDR3 loop: CSVVTFSGEELFF. Written as DNA, the CDR3 is TGCAGCGTCGTAACCTTCTCAGGGGAGGAACTGTTTTTT.

The V call is TRBV5-1, the J call TRBJ2-7; a possible D gene is TRBD2 (5 bases). In germline, CDR1 is SGHRS, CDR2 YFSETQ. The length of the CDR3 is 14 residues. V was cut by 4 bases and J by 2 bases, with 13 bases left in between. CDR3 nucleotides: TGCGCCAGCAGCCCTGGTTCGGGGACCTACGAGCAGTACTTC. Its translation is CASSPGSGTYEQYF.

The chain carries TRBV27 and TRBJ2-7; 10 bases are a match to TRBD2. Germline V gives CDR1 MNHEY, CDR2 SMNVEV (reference sequence). The CDR3 contains 17 residues. J gave up 0 bases and V 3 bases, and 8 bases lay outside the gene matches. The CDR3 DNA reads TGTGCCAGCAGTTTGACTAGCGGGCCTGCCAGCTCCTACGAGCAGTACTTC. Translating it yields CASSLTSGPASSYEQYF.

The V gene is TRBV6-5, the J gene TRBJ2-5; a possible D gene is TRBD1 (6 bases). The V gene lost 5 bases and the J gene lost 3 bases, with 16 bases spanning the gap. The germline gives CDR1 MNHEY, CDR2 SVGAGI. CDR3 size: 15 residues. The DNA for the CDR3 is TGTGCCAGCAGTCCCCTCAGGACAGAGAAAGAGACCCAGTACTTC. This encodes CASSPLRTEKETQYF.

The chain uses TRBV6-5 and TRBJ1-3; the D is unclear. The V gene's germline CDR1 is MNHEY and CDR2 SVGAGI. This CDR3 spans 15 amino acids. V dropped 5 bases and J dropped 0 bases, with 11 bases sitting between them. CDR3 sequence reads: CASSQNVDSGNTIYF. CDR3 coding DNA: TGTGCCAGCAGTCAAAACGTCGACTCTGGAAACACCATATATTTT.

The chain employs TRBV10-3 and TRBJ2-7; 10 nucleotides agree with TRBD1. V lost 3 bases and J lost 2; bases outside the gene matches: 1. CDR1 and CDR2 (germline): ENHRY, SYGVKD. The CDR3 runs 14 residues. The CDR3, as DNA: TGTGCCATCAGTGACGGGACAGGGGCCTACGAGCAGTACTTC. This sequence encodes CAISDGTGAYEQYF.

This rearrangement joins TRBV7-8 to TRBJ1-1, with a weak D call TRBD1 (5 bases). The length of the CDR3 is 13 residues. Germline-derived CDR1 and CDR2 are SGHVS and FQNEAQ. Deletions cut 5 bases from V and 5 bases from J, with 12 bases between. CDR3 nucleotides: TGTGCCAGCAGCCCAAAAAGGGGTACTGAAGCTTTCTTT. Translating gives CASSPKRGTEAFF.

The CDR3 bases are TGTGCCAGCAGTTTATCCTGGCAGCCTCGGGAGACCCAGTACTTC. Its translation: CASSLSWQPRETQYF. J is TRBJ2-5 and V is TRBV27, with D uncertain. CDR1 and CDR2 (germline): MNHEY, SMNVEV (reference sequence). This CDR3 has 15 residues. V dropped 0 bases and J dropped 5 bases, with 13 bases sitting between them.

The genes are TRBV28 and TRBJ1-1; 10 bases line up with TRBD1. The CDR3 totals 14 residues. Germline-derived CDR1 and CDR2 are MDHEN and SYDVKM. J was trimmed by 4 bases and V by 4 bases; bases with no gene match: 3. CDR3 DNA sequence: TGTGCCAGCAGTTCCTGGGACAGGGGCACTGAAGCTTTCTTT. The encoded protein is CASSSWDRGTEAFF. Full variable domain (rest looked up from reference TRBV28 and TRBJ1-1): DVKVTQSSRYLVKRTGEKVFLECVQDMDHENMFWYRQDPGLGLRLIYFSYDVKMKEKGDIPEGYSVSREKKERFSLILESASTNQTSMYLCASSSWDRGTEAFFGQGTRLTVV.

This rearrangement joins TRBV18 to TRBJ2-5; D may be TRBD1 or TRBD2 (6 bases each). Looked up from germline, CDR1 is KGHSH and CDR2 is LQKENI. Trimming took off 3 bases at V and 0 bases at J, with 11 bases between the two ends. The CDR3 extends over 15 amino acids. The CDR3 nucleotides are TGTGCCAGCTCACCCGGGGGCCCGTACCAAGAGACCCAGTACTTC. Its protein is CASSPGGPYQETQYF.

CDR3 DNA sequence: TGTGCCAGCAGCCAGATTACGCCGACGTATGGCTCTAATGAGCAGTTCTTC. It codes for CASSQITPTYGSNEQFF. This chain links TRBV11-2 with TRBJ2-1, with D uncertain. The germline gives CDR1 SGHAT, CDR2 FQNNGV. CDR3 length: 17 amino acids. V was clipped by 5 bases and J by 7 bases, with 24 bases between them.

V gene TRBV19 combines with J gene TRBJ1-2; unclear D gene. Germline V lookup: CDR1 LNHDA, CDR2 SQIVND (reference sequence). Trimming removed 8 bases from V and 2 bases from J, with 12 bases in between. The CDR3 extends over 13 amino acids. CDR3 protein: CASSERGNYGYTF. For the CDR3, the DNA is TGTGCCAGTTCCGAGAGAGGGAACTATGGCTACACCTTC.

This chain connects TRBV2 to TRBJ1-2; TRBD1 matches 8 bases. The CDR3 sequence is 14 residues long. V shed 3 bases, J shed 3 bases, and the junction held 3 bases outside the gene matches. Germline V gene sequence: CDR1 SNHLY, CDR2 FYNNEI. The CDR3, as DNA: TGTGCCAGCAGTGAGGACAGGGTGGACTATGGCTACACCTTC. The encoded protein is CASSEDRVDYGYTF.

The J gene is TRBJ1-2, the V gene TRBV29-1, with no clear D. This CDR3 is 14 amino acids long. In germline, CDR1 is SQVTM, CDR2 ANQGSEA. The V end lost 1 base, the J end lost 0 bases, and 9 bases lay between the germline ends. The chain's CDR3 is CSVEANEANYGYTF. CDR3 DNA sequence: TGCAGCGTTGAAGCGAATGAAGCTAACTATGGCTACACCTTC.

This chain uses TRBV11-3 with TRBJ1-1, with 9 bases that match TRBD1. The ends lost 1 base at V and 5 bases at J; junction bases unmatched: 2. Germline V gene data show CDR1 as SGHNT and CDR2 as YENEEA. This CDR3 contains 14 residues. CDR3 bases: TGTGCCAGCAGCTTAGGACAGGGGGAGACTGAAGCTTTCTTT. Residues: CASSLGQGETEAFF.

The chain recombines TRBV27 with TRBJ2-7; D is perhaps TRBD1 or TRBD2 (5 bases each). Germline CDR1 and CDR2: MNHEY and SMNVEV (reference sequence). The CDR3 contains 16 residues. With 5 bases removed from V and 6 bases from J, the gap between germline ends came to 23 bases. In nucleotides, the CDR3 is TGTGCCAGCAGTCGCCCCGGGACCGCGATTCGTTCCGAGCAGTACTTC. Protein: CASSRPGTAIRSEQYF.